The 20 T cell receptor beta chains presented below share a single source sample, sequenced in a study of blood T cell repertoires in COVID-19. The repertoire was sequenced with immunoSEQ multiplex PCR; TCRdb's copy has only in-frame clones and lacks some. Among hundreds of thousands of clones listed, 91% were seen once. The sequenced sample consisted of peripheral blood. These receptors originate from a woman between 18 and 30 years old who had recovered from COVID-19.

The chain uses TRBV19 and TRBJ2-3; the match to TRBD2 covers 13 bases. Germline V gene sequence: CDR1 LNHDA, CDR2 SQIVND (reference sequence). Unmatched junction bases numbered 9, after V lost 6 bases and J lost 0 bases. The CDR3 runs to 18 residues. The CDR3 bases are TGTGCCAGTAGCCCGGGACTAGCGGGATATATTAGCACAGATACGCAGTATTTT. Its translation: CASSPGLAGYISTDTQYF. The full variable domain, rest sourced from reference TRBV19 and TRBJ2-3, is DGGITQSPKYLFRKEGQNVTLSCEQNLNHDAMYWYRQDPGQGLRLIYYSQIVNDFQKGDIAEGYSVSREKKESFPLTVTSAQKNPTAFYLCASSPGLAGYISTDTQYFGPGTRLTVL.

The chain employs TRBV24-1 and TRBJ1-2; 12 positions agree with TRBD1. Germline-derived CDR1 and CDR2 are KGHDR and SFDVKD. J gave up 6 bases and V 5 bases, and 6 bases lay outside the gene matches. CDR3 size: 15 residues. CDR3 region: CATSGPGQGANGYTF. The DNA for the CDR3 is TGTGCCACCAGTGGTCCGGGACAGGGGGCGAATGGCTACACCTTC.

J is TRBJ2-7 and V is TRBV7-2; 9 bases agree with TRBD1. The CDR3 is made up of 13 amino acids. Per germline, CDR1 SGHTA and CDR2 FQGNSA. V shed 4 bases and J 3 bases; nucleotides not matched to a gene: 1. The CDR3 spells CASSWDRDYEQYV. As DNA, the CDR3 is TGTGCCAGCAGCTGGGACAGGGACTACGAGCAGTACGTC.

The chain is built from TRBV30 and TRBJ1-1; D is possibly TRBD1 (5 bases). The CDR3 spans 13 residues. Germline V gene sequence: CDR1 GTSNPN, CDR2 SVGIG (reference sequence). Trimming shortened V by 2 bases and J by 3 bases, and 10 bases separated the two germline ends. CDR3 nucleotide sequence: TGTGCCTGGAGTACACGGGGGGACACTGAAGCTTTCTTT. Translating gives CAWSTRGDTEAFF.

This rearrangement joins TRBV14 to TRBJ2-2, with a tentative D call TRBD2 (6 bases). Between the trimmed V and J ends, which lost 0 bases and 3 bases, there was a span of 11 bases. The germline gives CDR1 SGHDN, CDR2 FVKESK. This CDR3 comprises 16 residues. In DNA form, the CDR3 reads TGTGCCAGCAGCCAAGAGGGGGGAAGGGACACCGGGGAGCTGTTTTTT. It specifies CASSQEGGRDTGELFF.

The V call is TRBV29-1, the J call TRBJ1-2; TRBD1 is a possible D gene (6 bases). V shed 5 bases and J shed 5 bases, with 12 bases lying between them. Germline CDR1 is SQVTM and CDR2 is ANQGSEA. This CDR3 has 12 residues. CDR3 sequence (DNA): TGCAGCGTTCCGAACAGGGAGTATGGCTACACCTTC. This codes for CSVPNREYGYTF.

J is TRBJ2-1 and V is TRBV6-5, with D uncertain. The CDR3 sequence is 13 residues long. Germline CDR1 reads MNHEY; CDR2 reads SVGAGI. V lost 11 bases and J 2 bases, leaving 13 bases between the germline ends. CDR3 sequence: CAGTSTAYNEQFF. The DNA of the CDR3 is TGTGCCGGCACGAGCACAGCCTACAATGAGCAGTTCTTC.

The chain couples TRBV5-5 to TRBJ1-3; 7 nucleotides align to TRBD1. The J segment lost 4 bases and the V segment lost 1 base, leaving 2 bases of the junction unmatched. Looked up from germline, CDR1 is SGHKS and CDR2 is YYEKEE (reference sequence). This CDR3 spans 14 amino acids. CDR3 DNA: TGTGCCAGCAGCTTGACAGGGGCAGGAAACACCATATATTTT. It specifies CASSLTGAGNTIYF.

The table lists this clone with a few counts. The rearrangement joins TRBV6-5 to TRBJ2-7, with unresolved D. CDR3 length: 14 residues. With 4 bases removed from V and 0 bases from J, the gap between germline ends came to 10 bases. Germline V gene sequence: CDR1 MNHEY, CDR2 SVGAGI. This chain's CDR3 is CASSSSSGSYEQYV. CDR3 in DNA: TGTGCCAGCAGTTCCTCTAGTGGCTCCTACGAGCAGTACGTC.

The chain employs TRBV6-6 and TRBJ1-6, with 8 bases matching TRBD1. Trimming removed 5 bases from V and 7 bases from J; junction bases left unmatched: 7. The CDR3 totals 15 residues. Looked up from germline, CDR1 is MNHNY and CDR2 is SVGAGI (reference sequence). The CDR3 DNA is TGTGCCAGCAGTAATCCGGGGACAGGAAATTCACCCCTCCACTTT. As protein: CASSNPGTGNSPLHF.

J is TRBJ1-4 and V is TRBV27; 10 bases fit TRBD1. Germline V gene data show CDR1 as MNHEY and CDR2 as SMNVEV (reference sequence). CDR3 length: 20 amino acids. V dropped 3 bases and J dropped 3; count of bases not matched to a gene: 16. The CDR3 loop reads CASSFPPSGTGVEANEKLFF. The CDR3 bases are TGTGCCAGCAGTTTTCCCCCCTCCGGGACAGGGGTTGAGGCTAATGAAAAACTGTTTTTT.

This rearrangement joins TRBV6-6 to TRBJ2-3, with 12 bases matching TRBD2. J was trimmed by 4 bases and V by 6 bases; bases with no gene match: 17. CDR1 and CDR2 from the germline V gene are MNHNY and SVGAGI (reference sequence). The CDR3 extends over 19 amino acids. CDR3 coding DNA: TGTGCCAGCAGCTACAATCCTGCCCGGCTAGCGGGGGGGGCAGATACGCAGTATTTT. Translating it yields CASSYNPARLAGGADTQYF.

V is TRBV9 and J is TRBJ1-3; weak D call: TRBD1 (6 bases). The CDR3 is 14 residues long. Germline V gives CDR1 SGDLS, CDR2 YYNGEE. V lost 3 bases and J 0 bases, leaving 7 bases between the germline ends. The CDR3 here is CASSGDISGNTIYF. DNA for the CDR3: TGTGCCAGCAGCGGGGACATCTCTGGAAACACCATATATTTT.

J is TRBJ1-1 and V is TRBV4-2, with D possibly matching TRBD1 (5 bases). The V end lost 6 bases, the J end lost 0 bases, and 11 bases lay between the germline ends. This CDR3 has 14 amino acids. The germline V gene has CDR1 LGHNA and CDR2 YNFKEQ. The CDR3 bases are TGTGCCAGCAGTTCGGGGGATTTGAACACTGAAGCTTTCTTT. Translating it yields CASSSGDLNTEAFF.

The CDR3 sequence is CASSPRLAGAYNEQFF. CDR3 bases: TGTGCCAGCAGCCCACGACTAGCGGGAGCCTACAATGAGCAGTTCTTC. The rearrangement joins TRBV7-2 to TRBJ2-1, with 12 nucleotides matching TRBD2. V trimming: 5 bases; J trimming: 2 bases; junction bases outside the gene matches: 4. The CDR3 covers 16 residues. CDR1 and CDR2 (germline): SGHTA, FQGNSA.

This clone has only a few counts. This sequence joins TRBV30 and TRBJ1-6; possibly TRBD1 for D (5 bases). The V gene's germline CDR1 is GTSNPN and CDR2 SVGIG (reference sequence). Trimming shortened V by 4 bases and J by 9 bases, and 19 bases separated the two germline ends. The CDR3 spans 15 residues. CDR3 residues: CAWNPGGELRSPLHF. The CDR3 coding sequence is TGTGCCTGGAACCCCGGGGGGGAGTTGCGTTCACCCCTCCACTTT.

For the CDR3, the DNA is TGTGCCAGCAGTTACTCTAGTGTCCTAAGGGGCACTGAAGCTTTCTTT. Translating gives CASSYSSVLRGTEAFF. This chain links TRBV6-5 with TRBJ1-1; D is possibly TRBD1 (5 bases). Germline-derived CDR1 and CDR2 are MNHEY and SVGAGI. V dropped 0 bases and J dropped 4 bases, with 15 bases sitting between them. The CDR3 is made up of 16 amino acids.

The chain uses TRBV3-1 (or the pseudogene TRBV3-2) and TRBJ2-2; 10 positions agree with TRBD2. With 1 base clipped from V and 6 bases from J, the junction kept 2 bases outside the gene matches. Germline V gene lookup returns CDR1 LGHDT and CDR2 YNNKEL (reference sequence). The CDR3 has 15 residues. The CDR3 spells CASSQGLAGPGELFF. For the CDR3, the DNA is TGTGCCAGCAGCCAAGGACTAGCGGGTCCCGGGGAGCTGTTTTTT.

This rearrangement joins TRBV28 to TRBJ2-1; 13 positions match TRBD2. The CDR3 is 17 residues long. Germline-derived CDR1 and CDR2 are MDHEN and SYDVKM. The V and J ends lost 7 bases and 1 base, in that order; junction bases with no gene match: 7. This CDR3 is CASKGTSGIRSYNEQFF. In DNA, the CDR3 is TGTGCCAGCAAAGGGACTAGCGGGATACGTTCCTACAATGAGCAGTTCTTC. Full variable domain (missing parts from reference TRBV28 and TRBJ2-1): DVKVTQSSRYLVKRTGEKVFLECVQDMDHENMFWYRQDPGLGLRLIYFSYDVKMKEKGDIPEGYSVSREKKERFSLILESASTNQTSMYLCASKGTSGIRSYNEQFFGPGTRLTVL.

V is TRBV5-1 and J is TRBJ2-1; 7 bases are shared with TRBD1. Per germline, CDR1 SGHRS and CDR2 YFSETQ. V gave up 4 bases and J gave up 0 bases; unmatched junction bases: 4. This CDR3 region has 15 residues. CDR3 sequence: CASSTDRVSYNEQFF. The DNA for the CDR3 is TGCGCCAGCAGCACTGACAGGGTCTCCTACAATGAGCAGTTCTTC.